This T cell receptor beta chain is from a study of tumor-infiltrating lymphocytes in oesophageal squamous cell carcinoma. Concerning this clonotype itself: Given a much more abundant clone one base away, this may be a read error.

The V gene's germline CDR1 is WNHNN and CDR2 SYGVQD (reference sequence). The CDR3 contains 14 residues. TCRdb recomputed calls from the PCR reads with MiXCR, one row per CDR3 protein. The table lists tens of thousands of distinct CDR3 sequences, around 34% of them singletons. Sequenced material: esophageal tumor tissue. The sequence came from a female donor with esophageal squamous cell carcinoma. This rearrangement joins TRBV10-1 to TRBJ2-3, with TRBD1 matching over 7 bases. The J call may be incorrect, as the DNA end agrees better with TRBJ2-1. The CDR3 loop is CASSRDSSSYEQFF. The CDR3 DNA sequence: TGCGCCAGCAGTAGGGACAGTTCGTCCTACGAGCAGTTCTTC.